This T cell receptor beta chain is drawn from a study of human T cells and chemical hapten exposure. Study summary: Diphenylcyclopropenone doses were given weekly to the scalps of patients across the roughly 24-week study. Read at 6 days, the patch tests placed 0.01% DPC on the upper back.

CDR3 length equals 15 residues. V lost 0 bases to trimming and J lost 3 bases, with 12 bases between them. The V gene's germline CDR1 is SGHRS and CDR2 YFSETQ. Time point indicated: patch test 3, about 24 weeks after DPC sensitization. The treatment denotes: therapeutic diphenylcyclopropenone sensitization with weekly scalp DPC. The study enrolled 18 to 70-year-old alopecia patients suitable for DPC. Unique molecular identifiers were attached to individual cDNA molecules within the library. One entry per CDR3 protein, called by TCRdb with MiXCR from the RACE reads. The top ten hold 1.4% of the sample, which has tens of thousands of distinct CDR3 sequences, around 10% seen once.

The receptor's source is a woman between 45 and 65 years old with alopecia areata. Some clones in this sample may be carry-over from other donors' samples. Sequences were derived from whole blood, sampled in connection with sensitization to the hapten diphenylcyclopropenone (DPC). V and J are TRBV5-1 and TRBJ1-1, with D possibly TRBD1 on 6 matching bases. CDR3 nucleotides: TGCGCCAGCAGCTTGGGACATTCAGGGGACACTGAAGCTTTCTTT. It codes for CASSLGHSGDTEAFF.